This passage covers 11 T cell receptor beta chains from one sample sequenced in a study of identical twins. MiXCR, run by TCRdb on the 5' RACE reads, gives a single entry per CDR3 protein. The table has 1,800,000 or so distinct CDR3 sequences, about 32% seen once; the top ten hold over 0.25%. Sample: cord blood. Source of these receptors: a newborn girl in good health.

This sequence joins TRBV5-8 and TRBJ2-3; D not certain. Germline-derived CDR1 and CDR2 are SGHTS and YDEGEE. This CDR3 is built from 16 residues. Trimming pared 0 bases from V and 2 bases from J, leaving 13 bases between. CDR3: CASSLVTGRYTDTQYF. CDR3 DNA sequence: TGTGCCAGCAGCTTGGTAACCGGGCGGTACACAGATACGCAGTATTTT.

For this clonotype: The germline gene is not matched at one end of the junction; a read error may be the cause. This chain uses TRBV9 with TRBJ2-3; no clear D. The CDR3 is 15 residues long. CDR1 SGDLS and CDR2 YYNGEE come from the germline V gene. CDR3 bases: TGTGCCAGCAACGTAACGCAAAAGGCTTCAGATACGCAGTATTTT. It translates to CASNVTQKASDTQYF.

This clonotype came up a few times. The V call is TRBV20-1, the J call TRBJ1-2; D may be TRBD1 (5 bases). V was trimmed by 0 bases and J by 8 bases, leaving 13 bases between them. The CDR3 contains 13 residues. CDR1 and CDR2 (germline): DFQATT, SNEGSKA (reference sequence). CDR3 nucleotides: TGCAGTGCTAGAGATTGGCAGGGCGGCGGCTACACCTTC. This encodes CSARDWQGGGYTF.

This clonotype was observed a few times. V and J are TRBV6-1 and TRBJ1-5, with D possibly TRBD1 on 6 matching bases. Germline V CDR1 and CDR2: MNHNS, SASEGT. Deletions cut 5 bases from V and 6 bases from J, with 11 bases between. This CDR3 contains 13 residues. This CDR3 is CASSSLQGQPQHF. The CDR3 DNA is TGTGCCAGCAGTTCCCTACAGGGTCAGCCCCAGCATTTT.

The chain carries TRBV11-2 and TRBJ1-2; D is ambiguous. V was pared by 4 bases and J by 2 bases, with 20 bases between. The CDR3 is made up of 17 amino acids. Per the germline V gene, CDR1 is SGHAT and CDR2 is FQNNGV. The CDR3 loop is CASSSAPRGRWNYGYTF. As DNA, the CDR3 is TGTGCCAGCAGCTCGGCCCCACGCGGGCGGTGGAACTATGGCTACACCTTC.

This clonotype was detected a few times. The rearrangement uses TRBV3-1 and TRBJ1-2; D gene ambiguous. The CDR3 runs to 12 residues. Germline V CDR1 and CDR2: LGHDT, YNNKEL (reference sequence). The V gene lost 1 base and the J gene lost 7 bases, with 7 bases spanning the gap. This chain's CDR3 is CASSQGISGYTF. In DNA, the CDR3 is TGTGCCAGCAGCCAAGGAATCTCTGGCTACACCTTC.

The V call is TRBV10-3, the J call TRBJ2-3; 8 positions match TRBD2. This CDR3 is 14 amino acids long. From germline, CDR1 is ENHRY and CDR2 SYGVKD. J gave up 4 bases and V 6 bases, and 6 bases lay outside the gene matches. The CDR3 sequence: CAISEAGAPDTQYF. Here the CDR3 DNA reads TGTGCCATCAGCGAAGCGGGAGCCCCAGATACGCAGTATTTT.

This clonotype was picked up a small number of times. The rearrangement links TRBV7-8 to TRBJ2-2; D gene ambiguous. V gave up 3 bases and J gave up 5 bases, with 10 bases separating them. Per the germline V gene, CDR1 is SGHVS and CDR2 is FQNEAQ. CDR3 size: 14 residues. The CDR3 protein is CASSFALGTGELFF. Written as DNA, the CDR3 is TGTGCCAGCAGCTTCGCCCTTGGTACCGGGGAGCTGTTTTTT.

The chain carries TRBV5-1 and TRBJ2-3; D not resolved. The CDR3 has 15 residues. Trimming shortened V by 1 base and J by 0 bases, and 9 bases separated the two germline ends. The germline V gene has CDR1 SGHRS and CDR2 YFSETQ. The CDR3 region is CASSLTVVSTDTQYF. CDR3 sequence (DNA): TGCGCCAGCAGCTTGACGGTGGTGAGCACAGATACGCAGTATTTT.

V gene TRBV29-1 combines with J gene TRBJ1-1; 8 nucleotides line up with TRBD1. The CDR3 covers 14 residues. Germline V gene lookup returns CDR1 SQVTM and CDR2 ANQGSEA. J lost 0 bases, V lost 7 bases, and 7 bases had no gene match. The CDR3 region is CSANDRGLNTEAFF. DNA of the CDR3: TGCAGCGCTAACGACAGGGGCTTGAACACTGAAGCTTTCTTT.

This sequence joins TRBV20-1 and TRBJ1-5, with 7 bases fitting TRBD1. Germline V gives CDR1 DFQATT, CDR2 SNEGSKA (reference sequence). The CDR3 sequence is 14 residues long. Trimming cost V 5 bases and J 0 bases; bases outside gene matches: 4. This chain's CDR3 is CSADRVDSNQPQHF. The CDR3 DNA reads as TGCAGTGCTGACAGGGTGGATAGCAATCAGCCCCAGCATTTT.